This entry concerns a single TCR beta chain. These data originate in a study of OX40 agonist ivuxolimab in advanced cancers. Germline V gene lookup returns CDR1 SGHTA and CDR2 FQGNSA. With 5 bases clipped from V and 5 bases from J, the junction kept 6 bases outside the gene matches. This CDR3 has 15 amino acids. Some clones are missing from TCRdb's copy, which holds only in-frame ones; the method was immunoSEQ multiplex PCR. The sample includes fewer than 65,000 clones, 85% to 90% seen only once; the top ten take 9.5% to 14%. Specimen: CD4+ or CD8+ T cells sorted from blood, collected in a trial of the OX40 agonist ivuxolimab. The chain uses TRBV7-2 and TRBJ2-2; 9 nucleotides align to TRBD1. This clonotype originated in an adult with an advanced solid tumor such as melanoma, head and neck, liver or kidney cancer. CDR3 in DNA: TGTGCCAGCAGCCGGGACAGGGCTAGAACCGGGGAGCTGTTTTTT. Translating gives CASSRDRARTGELFF.